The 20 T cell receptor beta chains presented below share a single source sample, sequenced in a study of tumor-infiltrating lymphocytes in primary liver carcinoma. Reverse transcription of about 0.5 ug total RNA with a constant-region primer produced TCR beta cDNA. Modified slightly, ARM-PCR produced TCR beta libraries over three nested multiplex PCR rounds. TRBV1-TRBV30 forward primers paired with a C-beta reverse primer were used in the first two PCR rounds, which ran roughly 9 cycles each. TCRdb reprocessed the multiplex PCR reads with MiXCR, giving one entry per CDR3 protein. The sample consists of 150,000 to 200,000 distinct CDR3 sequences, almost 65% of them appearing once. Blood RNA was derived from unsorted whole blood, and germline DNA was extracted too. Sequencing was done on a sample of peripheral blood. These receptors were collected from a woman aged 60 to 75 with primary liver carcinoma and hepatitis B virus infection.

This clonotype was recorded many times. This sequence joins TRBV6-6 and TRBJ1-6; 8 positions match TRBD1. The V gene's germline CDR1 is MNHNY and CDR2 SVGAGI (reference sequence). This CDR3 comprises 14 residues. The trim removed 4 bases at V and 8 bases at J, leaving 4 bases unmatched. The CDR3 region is CASSFTGGDSPLHF. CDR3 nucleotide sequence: TGTGCCAGCAGTTTCACAGGGGGGGATTCACCCCTCCACTTT.

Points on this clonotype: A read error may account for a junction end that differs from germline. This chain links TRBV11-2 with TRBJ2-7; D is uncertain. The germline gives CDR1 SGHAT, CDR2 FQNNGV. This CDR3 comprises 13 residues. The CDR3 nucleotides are TGTGCCAGCAACTTAGTAGCTCCGCACGAGCAATACTTC. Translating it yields CASNLVAPHEQYF.

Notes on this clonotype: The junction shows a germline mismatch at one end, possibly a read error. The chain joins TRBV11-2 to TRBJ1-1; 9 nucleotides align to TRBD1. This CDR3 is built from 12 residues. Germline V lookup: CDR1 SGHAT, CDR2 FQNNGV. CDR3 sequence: CVSRSDRGRAFF. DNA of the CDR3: TGTGTCAGCAGATCGGACAGGGGCCGAGCTTTCTTT.

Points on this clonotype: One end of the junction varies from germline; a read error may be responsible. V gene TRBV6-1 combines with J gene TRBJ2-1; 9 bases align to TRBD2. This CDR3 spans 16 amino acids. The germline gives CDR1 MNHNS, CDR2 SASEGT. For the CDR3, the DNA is TGTGCCAACAGTGACCGGGGACTAGCTGGAGGTAATGAGCAGTTCTTC. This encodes CANSDRGLAGGNEQFF.

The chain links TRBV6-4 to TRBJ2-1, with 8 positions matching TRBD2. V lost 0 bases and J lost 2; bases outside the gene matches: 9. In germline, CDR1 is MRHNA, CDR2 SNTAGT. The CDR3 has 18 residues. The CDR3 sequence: CASSDSGLVLSPYNEQFF. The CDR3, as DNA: TGTGCCAGCAGTGACTCGGGACTAGTCCTATCCCCCTACAATGAGCAGTTCTTC.

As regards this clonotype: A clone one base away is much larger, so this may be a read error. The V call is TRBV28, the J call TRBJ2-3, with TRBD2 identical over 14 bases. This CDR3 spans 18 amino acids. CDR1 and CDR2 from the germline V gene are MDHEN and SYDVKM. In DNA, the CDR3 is TGTGCCAGCAGTTTACCGACTAGCGGGAGGGTTGGGGCAGATACGCAGTGTTTT. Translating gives CASSLPTSGRVGADTQCF.

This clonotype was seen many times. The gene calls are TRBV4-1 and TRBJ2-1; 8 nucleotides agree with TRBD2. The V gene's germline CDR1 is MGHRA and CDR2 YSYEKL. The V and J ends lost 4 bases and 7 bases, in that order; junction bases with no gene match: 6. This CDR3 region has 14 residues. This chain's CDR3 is CASSLKAGANEQFF. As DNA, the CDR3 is TGCGCCAGCAGCCTTAAAGCGGGAGCAAATGAGCAGTTCTTC.

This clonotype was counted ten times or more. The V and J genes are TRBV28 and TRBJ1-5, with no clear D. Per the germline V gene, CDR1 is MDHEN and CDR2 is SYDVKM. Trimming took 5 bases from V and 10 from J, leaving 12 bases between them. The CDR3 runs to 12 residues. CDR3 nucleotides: TGTGCCAGCAGTCTCTTATCCCGTCCCCAGCATTTT. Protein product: CASSLLSRPQHF.

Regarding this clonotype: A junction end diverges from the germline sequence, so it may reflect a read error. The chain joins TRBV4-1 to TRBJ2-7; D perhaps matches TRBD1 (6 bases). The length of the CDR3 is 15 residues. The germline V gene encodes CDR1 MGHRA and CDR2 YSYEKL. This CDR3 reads CTSSQERGSPDEQYF. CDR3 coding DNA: TGCACCAGCAGCCAAGAGAGGGGGAGTCCCGACGAGCAGTACTTC.

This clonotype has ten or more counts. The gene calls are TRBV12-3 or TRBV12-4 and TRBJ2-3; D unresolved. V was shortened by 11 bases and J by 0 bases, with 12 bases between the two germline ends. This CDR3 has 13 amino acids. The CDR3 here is CALRAQSTDTQYF. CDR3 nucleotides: TGTGCCCTCCGGGCCCAAAGCACAGATACGCAGTATTTT.

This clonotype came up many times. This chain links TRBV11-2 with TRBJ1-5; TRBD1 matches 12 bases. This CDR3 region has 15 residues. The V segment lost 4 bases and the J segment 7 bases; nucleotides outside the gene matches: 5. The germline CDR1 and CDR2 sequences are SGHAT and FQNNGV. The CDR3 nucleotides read TGTGCCAGCAGCTCCGGGACAGGGGGCTTGCAGCCCCAGCATTTT. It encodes CASSSGTGGLQPQHF.

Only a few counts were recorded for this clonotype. CDR3: CASSPQTGVGTEAFF. CDR3 coding DNA: TGTGCCAGCAGTCCTCAGACAGGGGTAGGGACTGAAGCTTTCTTT. The chain carries TRBV12-3 or TRBV12-4 and TRBJ1-1; 8 nucleotides line up with TRBD1. The CDR3 is made up of 15 amino acids. V was pared by 5 bases and J by 5 bases, with 10 bases of the junction left unmatched.

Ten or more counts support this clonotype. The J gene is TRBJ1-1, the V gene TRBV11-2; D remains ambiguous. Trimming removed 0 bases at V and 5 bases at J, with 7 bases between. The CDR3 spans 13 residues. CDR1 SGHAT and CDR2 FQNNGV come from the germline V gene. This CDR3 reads CASSLDVGTEAFF. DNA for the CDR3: TGTGCCAGCAGCTTAGACGTGGGGACTGAAGCTTTCTTT.

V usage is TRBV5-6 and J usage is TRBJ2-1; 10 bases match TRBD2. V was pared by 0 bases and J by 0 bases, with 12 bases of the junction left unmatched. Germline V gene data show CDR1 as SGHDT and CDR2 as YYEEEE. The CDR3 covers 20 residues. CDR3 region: CASSLALPGLAQHSYNEQFF. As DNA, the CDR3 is TGTGCCAGCAGCTTGGCTCTGCCGGGACTAGCGCAACACTCCTACAATGAGCAGTTCTTC.

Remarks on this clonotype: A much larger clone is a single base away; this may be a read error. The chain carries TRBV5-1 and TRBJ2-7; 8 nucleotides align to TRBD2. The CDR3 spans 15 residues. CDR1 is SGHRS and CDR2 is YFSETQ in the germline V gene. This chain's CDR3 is CASTRGGTTSYGQYF. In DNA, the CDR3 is TGCGCCAGCACCCGGGGGGGGACAACATCCTACGGGCAGTACTTC. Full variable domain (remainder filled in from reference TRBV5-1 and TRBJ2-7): KAGVTQTPRYLIKTRGQQVTLSCSPISGHRSVSWYQQTPGQGLQFLFEYFSETQRNKGNFPGRFSGRQFSNSRSEMNVSTLELGDSALYLCASTRGGTTSYGQYFGPGTRLTVT.

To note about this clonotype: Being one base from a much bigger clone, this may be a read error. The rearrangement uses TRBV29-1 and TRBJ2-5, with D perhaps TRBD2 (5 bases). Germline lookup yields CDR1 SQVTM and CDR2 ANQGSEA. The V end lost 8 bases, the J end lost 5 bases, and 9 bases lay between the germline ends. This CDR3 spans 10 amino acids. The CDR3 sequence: CSPGIETQYF. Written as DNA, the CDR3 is TGCAGCCCGGGAATTGAGACCCAGTACTTC.

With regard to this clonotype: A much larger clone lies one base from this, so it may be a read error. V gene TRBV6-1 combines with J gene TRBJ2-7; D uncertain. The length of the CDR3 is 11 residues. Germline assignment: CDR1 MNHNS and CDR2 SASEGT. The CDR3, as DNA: TGTACCAGCAGTGATTTTTTCGAGCAGTACTTC. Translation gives CTSSDFFEQYF.

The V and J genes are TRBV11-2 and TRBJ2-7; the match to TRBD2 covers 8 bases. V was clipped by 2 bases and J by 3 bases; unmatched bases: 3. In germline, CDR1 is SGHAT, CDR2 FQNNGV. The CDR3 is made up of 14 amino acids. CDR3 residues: CASSLRREVYEQYF. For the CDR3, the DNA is TGTGCCAGCAGCTTAAGGCGGGAGGTCTACGAGCAGTACTTC.

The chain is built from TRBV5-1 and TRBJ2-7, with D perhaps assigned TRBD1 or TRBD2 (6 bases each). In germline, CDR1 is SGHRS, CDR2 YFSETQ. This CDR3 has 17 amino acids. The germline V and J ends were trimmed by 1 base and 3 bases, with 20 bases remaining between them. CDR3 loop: CASSLKYRGPKVYEQYF. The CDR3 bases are TGCGCCAGCAGCTTGAAGTACCGGGGGCCCAAAGTCTACGAGCAGTACTTC.

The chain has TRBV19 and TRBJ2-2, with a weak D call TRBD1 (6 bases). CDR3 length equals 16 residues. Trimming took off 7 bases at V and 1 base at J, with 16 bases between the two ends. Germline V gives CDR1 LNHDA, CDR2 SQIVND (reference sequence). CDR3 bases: TGTGCCAGTACCCCCCCAATGGACAGGAACACCGGGGAGCTGTTTTTT. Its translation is CASTPPMDRNTGELFF.